This T cell receptor (beta chain) was retrieved from a study of T cells in Graves' hyperthyroidism and ophthalmopathy. The wider study: Sampling of peripheral blood happened at initial diagnosis, prior to any treatment. Study-level results: Peripheral blood also featured most of the thyroid clonotypes expanded above 0.001.

TCR beta CDR3 region amplification was performed from RNA transcripts. Carried out on the TCR CDR3, a first-round RT-PCR used the HTBI primer set. TCRdb re-analysed the multiplex PCR reads in MiXCR, keeping a single row per CDR3 protein. The data hold some 250,000 distinct CDR3 sequences, with 13% to 15% observed a single time. V dropped 1 base and J dropped 5 bases, with 13 bases sitting between them. The CDR3 contains 15 residues. Germline values: CDR1 SGHRS, CDR2 YFSETQ. This clonotype was counted many times. Its antigen is not identified. Source material for PBMCs was less than 12 ml fresh peripheral blood.

J is TRBJ2-1 and V is TRBV5-1; possible D gene TRBD2, 6 bases. The TCR was taken from a woman between 50 and 59 years old with Graves' hyperthyroidism that later progressed to Graves' ophthalmopathy. Sequenced: blood. CDR3 region: CASSLMSGENNEQFF. The CDR3 coding sequence is TGCGCCAGCAGCTTGATGTCGGGAGAGAACAATGAGCAGTTCTTC.